This note documents a single T cell receptor beta chain sequence. Its antigen remains unknown. The repertoire was sequenced with immunoSEQ multiplex PCR; TCRdb's copy has only in-frame clones and lacks some. This table holds about 1.9 million clones, roughly 93% found once. CDR1 is MNHEY and CDR2 is SMNVEV in the germline V gene (reference sequence). V was shortened by 5 bases and J by 1 base, with 18 bases between the two germline ends. The CDR3 contains 17 residues. This entry belongs to a study of shared clonotypes between healthy human individuals. Naive CD8 cells lacked CD45RO and underwent positive selection for CCR7, leaving out terminally differentiated effector memory CD45RA+ cells. General study findings and limits: Sharing across a few donors was seen in approximately 5.2% of naive CD4 clonotypes. Only blood underwent sampling, and tissue repertoires likely differ.

The TCR sequence derives from a man between 18 and 29 years old in good health. Some clones in this sample may be carry-over from other donors' samples. The sequenced sample consisted of naive CD8+ T cells from PBMCs. V and J are TRBV27 and TRBJ1-5; D perhaps matches TRBD1 (6 bases). CDR3 bases: TGTGCCAGCAGTCCCGGCGGGGGGCCGGGGAGCAATCAGCCCCAGCATTTT. It translates to CASSPGGGPGSNQPQHF.